This entry concerns a single TCR beta chain. What it binds is unknown. These data are taken from a study of radiotherapy plus CTLA-4 blockade in lung cancer. Turning to the study itself: Patients showed objective responses in 15% to 20% of cases, and disease control was achieved by 31%. General observations from the study: In blood, after radiotherapy plus ipilimumab, tumor-derived TCR clones expanded.

Germline values: CDR1 ENHRY, CDR2 SYGVKD. This CDR3 spans 13 amino acids. Trimming shortened V by 0 bases and J by 6 bases, and 8 bases separated the two germline ends. Method: immunoSEQ multiplex PCR; TCRdb's copy keeps in-frame clones and lacks some. The repertoire has approximately 70,000 clones, about 72% of them found once; the top ten carry approximately 16%. This rearrangement joins TRBV10-3 to TRBJ1-2; TRBD1 might be the D (6 bases). This clonotype was obtained from a human donor with non-small cell lung cancer whose response to radiotherapy plus ipilimumab could not be evaluated. Some clones in this sample may be carry-over from other donors' samples. Sample: peripheral blood, taken from a patient treated with radiotherapy plus ipilimumab. The CDR3 is CAISESNRDGYTF. The CDR3 coding sequence is TGTGCCATCAGTGAGTCAAACAGGGATGGCTACACCTTC.